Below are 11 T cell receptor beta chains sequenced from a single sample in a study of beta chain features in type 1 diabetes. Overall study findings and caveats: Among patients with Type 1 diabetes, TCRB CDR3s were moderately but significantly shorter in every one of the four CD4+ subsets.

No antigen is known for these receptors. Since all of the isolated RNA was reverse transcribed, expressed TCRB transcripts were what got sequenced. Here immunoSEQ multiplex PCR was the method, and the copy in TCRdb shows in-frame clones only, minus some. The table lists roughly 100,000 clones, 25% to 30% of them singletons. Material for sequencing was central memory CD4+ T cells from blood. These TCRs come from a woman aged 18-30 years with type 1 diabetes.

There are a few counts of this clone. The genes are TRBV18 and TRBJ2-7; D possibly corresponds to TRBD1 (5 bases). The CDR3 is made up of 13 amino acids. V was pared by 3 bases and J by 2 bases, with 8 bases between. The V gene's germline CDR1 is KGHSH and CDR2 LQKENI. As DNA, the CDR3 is TGTGCCAGCTCACCGACAGACACCTACGAGCAGTACTTC. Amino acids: CASSPTDTYEQYF.

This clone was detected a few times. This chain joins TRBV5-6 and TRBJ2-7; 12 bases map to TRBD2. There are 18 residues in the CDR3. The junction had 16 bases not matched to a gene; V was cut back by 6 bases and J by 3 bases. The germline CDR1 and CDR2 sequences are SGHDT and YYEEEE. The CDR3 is CASTANRGLAGQDYEQYV. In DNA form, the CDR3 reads TGTGCCAGCACCGCTAACCGAGGACTAGCGGGACAGGACTACGAGCAGTACGTC.

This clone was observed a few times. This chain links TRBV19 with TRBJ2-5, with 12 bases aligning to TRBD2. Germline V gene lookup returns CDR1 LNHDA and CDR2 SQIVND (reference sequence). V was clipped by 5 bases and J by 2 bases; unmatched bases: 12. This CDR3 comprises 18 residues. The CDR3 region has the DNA TGTGCCAGTAGTGCCTCTTTCGGACTAGCGGGACCTCAAGAGACCCAGTACTTC. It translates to CASSASFGLAGPQETQYF.

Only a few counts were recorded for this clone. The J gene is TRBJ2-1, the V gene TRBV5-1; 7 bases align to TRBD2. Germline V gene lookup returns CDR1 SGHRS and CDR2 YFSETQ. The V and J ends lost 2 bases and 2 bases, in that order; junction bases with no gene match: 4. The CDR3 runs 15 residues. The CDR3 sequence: CASSLFAGAYNEQFF. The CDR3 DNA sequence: TGCGCCAGCAGCTTATTTGCGGGAGCCTACAATGAGCAGTTCTTC.

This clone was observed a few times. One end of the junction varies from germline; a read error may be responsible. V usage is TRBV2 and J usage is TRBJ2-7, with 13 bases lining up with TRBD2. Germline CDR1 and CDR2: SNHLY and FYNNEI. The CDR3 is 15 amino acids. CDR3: CASIEGQGTSGRASF. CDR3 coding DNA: TGTGCCAGCATCGAGGGGCAGGGTACTAGCGGGAGGGCGTCCTTC.

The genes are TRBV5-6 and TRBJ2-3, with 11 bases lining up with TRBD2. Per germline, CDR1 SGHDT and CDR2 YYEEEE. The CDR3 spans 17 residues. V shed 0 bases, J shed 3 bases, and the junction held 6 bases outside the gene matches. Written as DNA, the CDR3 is TGTGCCAGCAGCTTGGCCGGAATAGCGGGAGGGACAGATACGCAGTATTTT. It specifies CASSLAGIAGGTDTQYF.

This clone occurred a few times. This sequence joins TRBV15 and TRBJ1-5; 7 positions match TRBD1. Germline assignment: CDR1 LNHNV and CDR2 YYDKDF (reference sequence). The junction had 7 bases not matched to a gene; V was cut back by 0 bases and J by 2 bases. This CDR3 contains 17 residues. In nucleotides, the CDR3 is TGTGCCACCAGCAGAGATTGGCTCGGGACAGGCAATCAGCCCCAGCATTTT. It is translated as CATSRDWLGTGNQPQHF.

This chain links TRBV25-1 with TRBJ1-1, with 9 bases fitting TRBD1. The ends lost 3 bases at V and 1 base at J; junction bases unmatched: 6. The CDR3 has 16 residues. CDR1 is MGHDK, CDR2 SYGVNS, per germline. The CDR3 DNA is TGTGCCAGCAGTGACTCATGGGGACAGGGGAACACTGAAGCTTTCTTT. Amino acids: CASSDSWGQGNTEAFF.

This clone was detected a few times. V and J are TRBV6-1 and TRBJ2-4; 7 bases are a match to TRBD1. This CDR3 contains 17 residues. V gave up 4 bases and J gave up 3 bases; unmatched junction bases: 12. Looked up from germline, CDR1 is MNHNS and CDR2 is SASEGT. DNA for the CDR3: TGTGCCAGCAGTGGGACCACAGGGGATCACGGCAAAAACATTCAGTACTTC. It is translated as CASSGTTGDHGKNIQYF.

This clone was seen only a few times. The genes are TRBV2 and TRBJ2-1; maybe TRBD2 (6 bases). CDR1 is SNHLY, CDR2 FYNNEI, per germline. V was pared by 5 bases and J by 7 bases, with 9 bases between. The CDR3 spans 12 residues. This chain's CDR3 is CASSRLANEQFF. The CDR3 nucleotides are TGTGCCAGCAGTCGGCTAGCGAATGAGCAGTTCTTC.

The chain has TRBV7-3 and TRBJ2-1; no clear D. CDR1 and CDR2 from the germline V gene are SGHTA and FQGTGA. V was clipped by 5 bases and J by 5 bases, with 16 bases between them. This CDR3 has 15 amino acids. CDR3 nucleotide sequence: TGTGCCAGCAGCGAAGACTCCCAGACCCACAATGAGCAGTTCTTC. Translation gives CASSEDSQTHNEQFF. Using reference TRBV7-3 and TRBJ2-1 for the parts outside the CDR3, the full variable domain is GAGVSQTPSNKVTEKGKYVELRCDPISGHTALYWYRQSLGQGPEFLIYFQGTGAADDSGLPNDRFFAVRPEGSVSTLKIQRTERGDSAVYLCASSEDSQTHNEQFFGPGTRLTVL.